This record looks at one T cell receptor beta chain sequence and its context. What it recognizes is unknown. The authors split each subset's genomic DNA evenly across several immunoSEQ plates. The table came from immunoSEQ multiplex PCR; TCRdb's copy has only in-frame clones and leaves some out. The data hold fewer than 550,000 clones, with 75% to 80% observed a single time. This sample was included in a study of shared clonotypes between healthy human individuals. The CDR3 is 15 residues long. Germline CDR1 and CDR2: SGHAT and FQNNGV. J lost 2 bases, V lost 6 bases, and 8 bases had no gene match. Study results and limitations: Sharing of clonotypes among donors was expected to vary with sequencing depth. A limitation of the genetic and exposure-history diversity represented arose from few donors. Tissues were not sampled, only blood, and their repertoires likely differ.

The origin of this receptor is a woman in her 40s in good health. Some clones in this sample may be carry-over from other donors' samples. The rearrangement uses TRBV11-2 and TRBJ1-1, with TRBD1 matching 8 bases. Sequencing input: PBMCs. CDR3 region: CASRSPGQANTEAFF. CDR3 in DNA: TGTGCCAGCAGATCCCCGGGACAGGCTAACACTGAAGCTTTCTTT.